This is a list of T cell receptor beta chains from one sample in a study of blood T cell repertoires in COVID-19. Using immunoSEQ multiplex PCR, the repertoire was profiled, and TCRdb retains in-frame clones only, with some absent. The repertoire holds approximately 300,000 clones, approximately 86% seen once, with about 2.2% in the top ten. Source material: peripheral blood. The receptor source for this set is a woman aged 45-59 years who had recovered from COVID-19. CDR3s include the opening cysteine and the closing phenylalanine or tryptophan. D genes are given only for firm matches. Expanded clones are given a class, and other clones once, few, many or no size at all.

clone size: few; D gene: TRBD1; V gene: TRBV6-5; CDR3 length: 14; J gene: TRBJ1-1; CDR3 DNA: TGTGCCACCAGATTGACAGGGATGAACACTGAAGCTTTCTTT; CDR3 protein: CATRLTGMNTEAFF
clone size: .; D gene: .; V gene: TRBV7-9; CDR3 length: 15; J gene: TRBJ1-4; CDR3 DNA: TGTGCCAGCAGCCAAAGGACACCCGTGGAAGAAAAACTGTTTTTT; CDR3 protein: CASSQRTPVEEKLFF
clone size: .; D gene: .; V gene: TRBV18; CDR3 length: 15; J gene: TRBJ2-7; CDR3 DNA: TGTGCCAGCTCACCAGGACCGGGGATAAGCTACGAGCAGTACTTC; CDR3 protein: CASSPGPGISYEQYF
clone size: .; D gene: .; V gene: TRBV12-3/TRBV12-4; CDR3 length: 12; J gene: TRBJ2-1; CDR3 DNA: TGTGCCAGCAGGAACAGGGACAATGAGCAGTTCTTC; CDR3 protein: CASRNRDNEQFF
clone size: .; D gene: TRBD1; V gene: TRBV7-9; CDR3 length: 15; J gene: TRBJ2-7; CDR3 DNA: TGTGCCAGCAGCTTAACAGGGGGCGTAGGCTACGAGCAGTACTTC; CDR3 protein: CASSLTGGVGYEQYF
clone size: .; D gene: .; V gene: TRBV5-1; CDR3 length: 14; J gene: TRBJ2-1; CDR3 DNA: TGCGCCAGCAGCTTGGAAGCAGGCTACAATGAGCAGTTCTTC; CDR3 protein: CASSLEAGYNEQFF
clone size: .; D gene: .; V gene: TRBV9; CDR3 length: 15; J gene: TRBJ1-2; CDR3 DNA: TGTGCCAGCAGCGTAACTGCAATCTCTAACTATGGCTACACCTTC; CDR3 protein: CASSVTAISNYGYTF
clone size: once; D gene: TRBD1; V gene: TRBV4-2; CDR3 length: 21; J gene: TRBJ2-2; CDR3 DNA: TGTGCCAGCAGCCAAAGAGGGACAGGGCAGAACCTTGCGAGGGGAACCGGGGAGCTGTTTTTT; CDR3 protein: CASSQRGTGQNLARGTGELFF
clone size: .; D gene: TRBD2; V gene: TRBV9; CDR3 length: 15; J gene: TRBJ2-7; CDR3 DNA: TGTGCCAGCAGCGTAGATAGCGGGAGTTTCTACGAGCAGTACTTC; CDR3 protein: CASSVDSGSFYEQYF
clone size: .; D gene: .; V gene: TRBV30; CDR3 length: 13; J gene: TRBJ1-3; CDR3 DNA: TGTGCCTCGGCTACTAACTCTGGAAACACCATATATTTT; CDR3 protein: CASATNSGNTIYF
clone size: .; D gene: TRBD1; V gene: TRBV28; CDR3 length: 14; J gene: TRBJ2-7; CDR3 DNA: TGTGCCAGCAGTTTTTCGGACAGGTTTAGGGAGCAGTACTTC; CDR3 protein: CASSFSDRFREQYF